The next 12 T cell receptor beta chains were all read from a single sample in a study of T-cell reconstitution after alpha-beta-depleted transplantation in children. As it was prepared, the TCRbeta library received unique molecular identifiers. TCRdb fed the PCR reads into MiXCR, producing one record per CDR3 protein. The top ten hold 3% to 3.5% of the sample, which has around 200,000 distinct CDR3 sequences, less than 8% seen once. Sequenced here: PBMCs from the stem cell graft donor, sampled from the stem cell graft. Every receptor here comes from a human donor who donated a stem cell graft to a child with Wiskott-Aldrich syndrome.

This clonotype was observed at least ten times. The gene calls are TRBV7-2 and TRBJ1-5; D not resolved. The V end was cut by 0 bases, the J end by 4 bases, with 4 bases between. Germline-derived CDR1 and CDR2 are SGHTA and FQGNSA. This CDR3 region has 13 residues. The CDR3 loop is CASSLAWNQPQHF. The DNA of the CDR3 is TGTGCCAGCAGCTTAGCCTGGAATCAGCCCCAGCATTTT.

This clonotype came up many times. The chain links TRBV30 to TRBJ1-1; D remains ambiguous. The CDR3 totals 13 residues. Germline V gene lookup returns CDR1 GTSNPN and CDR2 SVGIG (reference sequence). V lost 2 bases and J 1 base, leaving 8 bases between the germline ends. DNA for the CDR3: TGTGCCTGGAGTCTCTCAGCGAACACTGAAGCTTTCTTT. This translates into CAWSLSANTEAFF.

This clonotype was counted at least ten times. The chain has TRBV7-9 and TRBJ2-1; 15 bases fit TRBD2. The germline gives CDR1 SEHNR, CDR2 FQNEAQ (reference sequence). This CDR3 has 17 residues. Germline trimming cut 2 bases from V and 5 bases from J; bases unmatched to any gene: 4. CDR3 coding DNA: TGTGCCAGCAGCTTAAGAGGGACTAGCGGGAGGAACAATGAGCAGTTCTTC. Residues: CASSLRGTSGRNNEQFF.

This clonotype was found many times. The CDR3 DNA sequence: TGCAGCGTTGATGCAGGGGGAACAGATACGCAGTATTTT. Its protein product is CSVDAGGTDTQYF. This chain links TRBV29-1 with TRBJ2-3; 7 bases agree with TRBD1. With 3 bases clipped from V and 3 bases from J, the junction kept 3 bases outside the gene matches. CDR3 length: 13 amino acids. CDR1 is SQVTM, CDR2 ANQGSEA, per germline.

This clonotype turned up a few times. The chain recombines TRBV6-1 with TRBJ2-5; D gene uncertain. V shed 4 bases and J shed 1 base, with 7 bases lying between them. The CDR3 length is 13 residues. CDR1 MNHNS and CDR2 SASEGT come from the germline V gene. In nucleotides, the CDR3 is TGTGCCAGCAGTGGGAACAGCCAAGAGACCCAGTACTTC. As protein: CASSGNSQETQYF.

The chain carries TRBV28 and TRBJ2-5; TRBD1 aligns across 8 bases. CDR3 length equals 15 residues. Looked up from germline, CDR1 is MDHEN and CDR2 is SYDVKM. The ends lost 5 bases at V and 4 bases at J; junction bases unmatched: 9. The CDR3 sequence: CASSQWTGLVETQYF. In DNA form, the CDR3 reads TGTGCCAGCAGTCAATGGACAGGGTTGGTAGAGACCCAGTACTTC.

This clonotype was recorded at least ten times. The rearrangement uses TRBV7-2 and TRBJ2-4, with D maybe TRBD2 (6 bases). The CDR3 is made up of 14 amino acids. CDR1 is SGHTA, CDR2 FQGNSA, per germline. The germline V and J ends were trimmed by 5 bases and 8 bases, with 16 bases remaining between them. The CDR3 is CASSRSGTSHIQYF. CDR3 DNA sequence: TGTGCCAGCAGCCGGTCGGGGACTTCCCACATTCAGTACTTC.

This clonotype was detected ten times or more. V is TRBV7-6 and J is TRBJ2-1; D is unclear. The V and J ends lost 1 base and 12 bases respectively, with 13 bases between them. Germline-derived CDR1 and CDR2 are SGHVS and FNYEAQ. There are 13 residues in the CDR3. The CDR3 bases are TGTGCCAGCAGCTTAGGCAGAAACTTACCGCAGTTCTTC. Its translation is CASSLGRNLPQFF.

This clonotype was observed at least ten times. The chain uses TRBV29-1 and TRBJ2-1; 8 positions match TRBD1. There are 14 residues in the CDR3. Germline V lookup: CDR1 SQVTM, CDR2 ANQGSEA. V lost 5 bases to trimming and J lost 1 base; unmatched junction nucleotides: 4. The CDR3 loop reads CSVQQGESYNEQFF. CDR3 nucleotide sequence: TGCAGCGTTCAACAGGGGGAATCCTACAATGAGCAGTTCTTC.

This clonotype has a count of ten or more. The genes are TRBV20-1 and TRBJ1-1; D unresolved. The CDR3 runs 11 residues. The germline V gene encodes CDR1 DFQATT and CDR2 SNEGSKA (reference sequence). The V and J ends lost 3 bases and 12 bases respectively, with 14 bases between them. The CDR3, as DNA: TGCAGTGCTAGTCGGTCGTCTCGTCCTTTCTTT. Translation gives CSASRSSRPFF.

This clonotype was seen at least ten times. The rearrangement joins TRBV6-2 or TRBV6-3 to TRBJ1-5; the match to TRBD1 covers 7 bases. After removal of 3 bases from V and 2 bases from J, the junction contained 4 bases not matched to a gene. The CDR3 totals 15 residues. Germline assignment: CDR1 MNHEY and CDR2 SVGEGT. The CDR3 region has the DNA TGTGCCAGCAGTTATCGGGACAGCGGCAATCAGCCCCAGCATTTT. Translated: CASSYRDSGNQPQHF.

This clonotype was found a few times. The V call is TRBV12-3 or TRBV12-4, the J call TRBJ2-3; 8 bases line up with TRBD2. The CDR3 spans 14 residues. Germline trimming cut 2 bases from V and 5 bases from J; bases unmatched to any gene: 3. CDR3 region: CASSLSLAGDTQYF. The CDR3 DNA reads TGTGCCAGCAGTTTATCGCTAGCGGGAGATACGCAGTATTTT.